The sequence of this TCR beta chain was determined in a study of cytomegalovirus exposure and HLA in healthy donors. Study conclusions and caveats: A later analysis reported that several of the most significant clusters appeared to be linked to common viral pathogens, among them Epstein-Barr virus. The study listed roughly 160 cytomegalovirus-associated TCR beta chains. In a later analysis, HLA-associated TCR beta chains were more clonally expanded than equally common others.

Vbeta (60) and Jbeta (13) primers were used in the PCR. The table came from immunoSEQ multiplex PCR; TCRdb's copy has only in-frame clones and leaves some out. This repertoire shows 110,000 to 150,000 clones, around 86% found once; its top ten account for 1.2%. Those who donated were healthy bone marrow donors. Regarding this clone: What it binds is unknown.

The CDR3 is 13 residues long. Per germline, CDR1 LNHDA and CDR2 SQIVND (reference sequence). Trimming cost V 5 bases and J 12 bases; bases outside gene matches: 11. The sample taken for sequencing was PBMCs. The sequence came from a female donor in good health and CMV-seronegative. V is TRBV19 and J is TRBJ1-1; 8 nucleotides match TRBD1. CDR3 coding DNA: TGTGCCAGTAGTGCCCGCCAGGGGGCGCGTACTTTCTTT. It encodes CASSARQGARTFF.